These 16 T cell receptor beta chains came from one sample sequenced in a study of blood T cell repertoires in COVID-19. Using immunoSEQ multiplex PCR, the repertoire was profiled, and TCRdb retains in-frame clones only, with some absent. This table has 90,000 to 120,000 clones, over 75% appearing once. The sample consisted of peripheral blood. The receptors derive from an older woman with acute or convalescent COVID-19.

The rearrangement joins TRBV7-3 to TRBJ1-1, with 7 bases aligning to TRBD1. The CDR3 runs 14 residues. The V segment lost 5 bases and the J segment 8 bases; nucleotides outside the gene matches: 11. Germline V CDR1 and CDR2: SGHTA, FQGTGA. The CDR3 region is CASSPGGEGAEAFF. CDR3 DNA sequence: TGTGCCAGCAGCCCAGGGGGTGAGGGGGCCGAAGCTTTCTTT.

The V call is TRBV28, the J call TRBJ2-1; maybe TRBD1 (5 bases). Deletions cut 6 bases from V and 9 bases from J, with 30 bases between. The length of the CDR3 is 18 residues. Germline CDR1 and CDR2: MDHEN and SYDVKM. CDR3 nucleotides: TGTGCCAGCAGAAAGACCAATTCCAGGGCTTCGAGGCAAGTTGAGCAGTTCTTC. This encodes CASRKTNSRASRQVEQFF.

This clone occurred a few times. The V and J genes are TRBV28 and TRBJ1-2; D remains unclear. The CDR3 runs to 13 residues. The V gene's germline CDR1 is MDHEN and CDR2 SYDVKM. Between the trimmed V and J ends, which lost 5 bases and 8 bases, there was a span of 15 bases. CDR3 loop: CASSTRGREGYTF. The CDR3 coding sequence is TGTGCCAGCAGTACCCGAGGGCGGGAAGGCTACACCTTC.

V is TRBV28 and J is TRBJ1-2, with 7 bases lining up with TRBD1. CDR1 and CDR2 from the germline V gene are MDHEN and SYDVKM. The V and J ends lost 6 bases and 7 bases, in that order; junction bases with no gene match: 14. This CDR3 region has 15 residues. The CDR3 reads CASRTPGAGGFGYTF. Written as DNA, the CDR3 is TGTGCCAGCAGAACCCCCGGTGCAGGGGGGTTTGGCTACACCTTC.

The rearrangement uses TRBV28 and TRBJ2-4; D is perhaps TRBD1 (5 bases). The V gene lost 6 bases and the J gene lost 0 bases, with 18 bases spanning the gap. CDR1 and CDR2 (germline): MDHEN, SYDVKM. The CDR3 is made up of 17 amino acids. CDR3 residues: CASRRNPQDLAKNIQYF. The CDR3 region has the DNA TGTGCCAGCAGGCGGAACCCACAGGATCTAGCCAAAAACATTCAGTACTTC.

The CDR3 protein is CASSSPTTGGGYGYTF. For the CDR3, the DNA is TGTGCCAGCAGCTCCCCCACGACAGGGGGAGGCTATGGCTACACCTTC. V and J are TRBV7-2 and TRBJ1-2, with 9 bases that match TRBD1. Germline values: CDR1 SGHTA, CDR2 FQGNSA. The CDR3 sequence is 16 residues long. Trimming took 4 bases from V and 4 from J; bases not matched to a gene: 10. Full variable domain (outside the CDR3, taken from reference TRBV7-2 and TRBJ1-2): GAGVSQSPSNKVTEKGKDVELRCDPISGHTALYWYRQSLGQGLEFLIYFQGNSAPDKSGLPSDRFSAERTGGSVSTLTIQRTQQEDSAVYLCASSSPTTGGGYGYTFGSGTRLTVV.

This chain connects TRBV6-5 to TRBJ2-2, with D unresolved. V shed 2 bases and J shed 6 bases, with 13 bases lying between them. Per the germline V gene, CDR1 is MNHEY and CDR2 is SVGAGI. The CDR3 loop spans 15 amino acids. In DNA form, the CDR3 reads TGTGCCAGCAGTTACGCTTCTAACGTGGCCGGGGAGCTGTTTTTT. Encoded protein: CASSYASNVAGELFF.

The rearrangement links TRBV15 to TRBJ2-5; TRBD1 matches 7 bases. Germline CDR1 LNHNV, CDR2 YYDKDF (reference sequence). The CDR3 has 13 amino acids. J was trimmed by 4 bases and V by 8 bases; bases with no gene match: 7. CDR3 DNA: TGTGCCACCCACAGGGGCAGGGGAGAGACCCAGTACTTC. Translated: CATHRGRGETQYF.

V is TRBV19 and J is TRBJ1-4, with TRBD1 as a possible D gene (5 bases). This CDR3 spans 13 amino acids. Looked up from germline, CDR1 is LNHDA and CDR2 is SQIVND (reference sequence). V was cut by 7 bases and J by 7 bases, with 13 bases left in between. The CDR3 region is CASTRSGIEKLFF. Written as DNA, the CDR3 is TGTGCCAGTACTCGCTCAGGGATTGAAAAACTGTTTTTT.

The rearrangement links TRBV7-2 to TRBJ1-2; tentatively, D is TRBD1 (6 bases). The germline gives CDR1 SGHTA, CDR2 FQGNSA. Between the trimmed V and J ends, which lost 5 bases and 6 bases, there was a span of 16 bases. The CDR3 runs 14 residues. For the CDR3, the DNA is TGTGCCAGCAGCCCCCGGTTGGGGGCGAATGGCTACACCTTC. Its protein is CASSPRLGANGYTF.

J is TRBJ2-7 and V is TRBV6-7, with 8 bases lining up with TRBD1. TRBV6-7 is an ORF; its function is uncertain. V gave up 2 bases and J gave up 2 bases; unmatched junction bases: 2. The CDR3 sequence is 14 residues long. This chain's CDR3 is CASSYPTGAYEQYV. CDR3 nucleotide sequence: TGTGCCAGCAGTTACCCGACAGGGGCCTACGAGCAGTACGTC.

The rearrangement links TRBV4-2 to TRBJ1-1, with a possible D match to TRBD1 (5 bases). The germline CDR1 and CDR2 sequences are LGHNA and YNFKEQ. Trimming left V 2 bases short and J 4 bases short, with 11 bases between. The CDR3 totals 14 residues. Written as DNA, the CDR3 is TGTGCCAGCAGCCAAAGGGGCGGTGGCACTGAAGCTTTCTTT. Its translation is CASSQRGGGTEAFF.

This clone was counted a few times. This chain uses TRBV2 with TRBJ1-6; the match to TRBD1 covers 9 bases. Germline assignment: CDR1 SNHLY and CDR2 FYNNEI. V shed 0 bases and J 7 bases; nucleotides not matched to a gene: 10. The CDR3 has 18 amino acids. CDR3 in DNA: TGTGCCAGCAGTGAAGCGAGAGCCACAGGGGGCGCCAATTCACCCCTCCACTTT. Translating gives CASSEARATGGANSPLHF. The whole variable domain, remainder taken from reference TRBV2 and TRBJ1-6, is EPEVTQTPSHQVTQMGQEVILRCVPISNHLYFYWYRQILGQKVEFLVSFYNNEISEKSEIFDDQFSVERPDGSNFTLKIRSTKLEDSAMYFCASSEARATGGANSPLHFGNGTRLTVT.

This chain links TRBV7-2 with TRBJ1-1; no clear D gene. Germline loops: CDR1 SGHTA, CDR2 FQGNSA. This CDR3 has 15 residues. Between the trimmed V and J ends, which lost 0 bases and 2 bases, there was a span of 10 bases. CDR3 DNA sequence: TGTGCCAGCAGCTTAGCCCCGGGAATCAACACTGAAGCTTTCTTT. Its protein product is CASSLAPGINTEAFF.

CDR3 protein: CASSIGQGGSYEQYF. The CDR3 DNA follows: TGCGCCAGCAGCATAGGACAGGGGGGATCCTACGAGCAGTACTTC. The V gene is TRBV5-1, the J gene TRBJ2-7, with 10 positions matching TRBD1. This CDR3 spans 15 amino acids. Germline V gene sequence: CDR1 SGHRS, CDR2 YFSETQ. V dropped 4 bases and J dropped 1; count of bases not matched to a gene: 5.

In regard to this clone: Other DNA sequences of this sample code for an identical CDR3. The J gene is TRBJ2-7, the V gene TRBV29-1, with 10 bases lining up with TRBD1. The CDR3 is 13 residues long. V lost 3 bases, J lost 7 bases, and 6 bases stayed unmatched. The germline V gene encodes CDR1 SQVTM and CDR2 ANQGSEA. CDR3 coding DNA: TGCAGCGTTGACGGACAGGGGGGAAGGGAGCAGTACTTC. Its protein product is CSVDGQGGREQYF.